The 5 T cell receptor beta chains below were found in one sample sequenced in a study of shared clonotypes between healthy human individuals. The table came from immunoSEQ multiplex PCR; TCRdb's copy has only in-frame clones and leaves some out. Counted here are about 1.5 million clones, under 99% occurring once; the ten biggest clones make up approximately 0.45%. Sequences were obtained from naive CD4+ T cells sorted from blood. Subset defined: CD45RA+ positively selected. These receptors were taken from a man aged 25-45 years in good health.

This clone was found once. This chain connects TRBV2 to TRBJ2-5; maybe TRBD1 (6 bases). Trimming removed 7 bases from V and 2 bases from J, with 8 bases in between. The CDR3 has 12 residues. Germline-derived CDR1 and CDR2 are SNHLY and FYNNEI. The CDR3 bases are TGTGCCAGCAAGGGGGATCAAGAGACCCAGTACTTC. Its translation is CASKGDQETQYF.

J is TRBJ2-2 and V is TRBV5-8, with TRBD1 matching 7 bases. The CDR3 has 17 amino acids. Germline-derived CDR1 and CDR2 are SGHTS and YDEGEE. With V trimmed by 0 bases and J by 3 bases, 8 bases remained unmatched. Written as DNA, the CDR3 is TGTGCCAGCAGCTTGGTACACGGGACAGCCTACACCGGGGAGCTGTTTTTT. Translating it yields CASSLVHGTAYTGELFF.

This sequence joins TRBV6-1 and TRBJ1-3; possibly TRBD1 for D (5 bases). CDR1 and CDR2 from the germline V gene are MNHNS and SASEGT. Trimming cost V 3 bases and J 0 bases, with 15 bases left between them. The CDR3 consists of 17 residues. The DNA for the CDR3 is TGTGCCAGCAGTGACAGGGTCGCTCACCACTCTGGAAACACCATATATTTT. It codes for CASSDRVAHHSGNTIYF.

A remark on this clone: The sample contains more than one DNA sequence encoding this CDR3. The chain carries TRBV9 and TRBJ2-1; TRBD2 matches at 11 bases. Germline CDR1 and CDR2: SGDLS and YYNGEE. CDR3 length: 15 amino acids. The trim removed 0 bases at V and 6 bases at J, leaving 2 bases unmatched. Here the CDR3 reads CASSVGLAGGNEQFF. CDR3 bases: TGTGCCAGCAGCGTAGGGCTAGCGGGAGGCAATGAGCAGTTCTTC. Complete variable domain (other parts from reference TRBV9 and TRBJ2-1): DSGVTQTPKHLITATGQRVTLRCSPRSGDLSVYWYQQSLDQGLQFLIQYYNGEERAKGNILERFSAQQFPDLHSELNLSSLELGDSALYFCASSVGLAGGNEQFFGPGTRLTVL.

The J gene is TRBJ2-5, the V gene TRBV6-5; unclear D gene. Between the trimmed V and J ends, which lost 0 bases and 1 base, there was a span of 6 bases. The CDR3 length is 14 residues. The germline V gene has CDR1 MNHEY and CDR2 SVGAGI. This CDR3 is CASSYSVVQETQYF. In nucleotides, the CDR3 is TGTGCCAGCAGTTACTCGGTGGTCCAAGAGACCCAGTACTTC.